This T cell receptor beta chain appears in the sequencing data of a study of tumor and adjacent non-tumor tissue in lung cancer. Study-wide context: Each sample yielded millions of productive TCRbeta reads on average. Regarding the study as a whole: Shorter survival was associated with higher TCR diversity in tumors. Normal lung showed higher cumulative top 100 clone frequency than tumor.

TCRbeta libraries were built with three rounds of nested PCR, modified from ARM-PCR. TCRdb called the multiplex PCR reads again in MiXCR, with one record for every CDR3 protein. Of fewer than 85,000 distinct CDR3 sequences listed, 73% are singletons. In germline, CDR1 is ENHRY, CDR2 SYGVKD. This CDR3 has 15 amino acids. The ends lost 6 bases at V and 7 bases at J; junction bases unmatched: 15. No cell sorting was done before RNA was extracted from the tissue. Newly diagnosed lung cancer patients had thoracic surgery in China, August–late 2014, without prior chemotherapy. Remarks on this clonotype: Its cognate antigen is unknown. No conserved phenylalanine or tryptophan is present at the end of the CDR3, so a read error is the likely explanation.

Sequencing was done on a sample of lung tumor tissue. This receptor was identified in a man aged 55-75 years with non-small cell lung cancer. The rearrangement joins TRBV10-3 to TRBJ2-7; 7 bases are shared with TRBD2. CDR3 sequence (DNA): TGTGCCATCAGCGAAACTAGCGTGGGAAGGTATGAGCAGTACTCC. This codes for CAISETSVGRYEQYS.